The clone carrying this T cell receptor beta chain was counted only a few times. Its target is not known. This sample is part of a study of cytomegalovirus exposure and HLA in healthy donors. Across the whole study: Around 80 million unique TCR sequences came from HLA-typed donors in an early release. Points from the study as a whole: Presence/absence analysis assumed near-uniform sequencing depth across donors. Later analysis demonstrated an association between a missense DCLRE1C variant and TCR beta V- and J-gene trimming. TRBV6-2, TRBV6-3 and some other V segments were unresolvable in 87-base-pair reads.

The junction had 6 bases not matched to a gene; V was cut back by 0 bases and J by 4 bases. The CDR3 extends over 16 amino acids. Germline V gene data show CDR1 as LGHNA and CDR2 as YNFKEQ. 13 Jbeta primers and 60 Vbeta primers were used for the PCR. Profiling relied on immunoSEQ multiplex PCR, and the TCRdb table lists in-frame clones only, not all of them. The repertoire has about 150,000 clones, under 70% of them found once; the top ten carry over 9.5%. The TCR originated in a man aged 25-40 years in good health and CMV-seropositive. The rearrangement joins TRBV4-2 to TRBJ1-5; the match to TRBD1 covers 7 bases. Sequencing used PBMCs. DNA of the CDR3: TGTGCCAGCAGCCAAGAACGGGACAGCTTTAATCAGCCCCAGCATTTT. It codes for CASSQERDSFNQPQHF.